What follows are 29 T cell receptor beta chains derived from one specimen sequenced in a study of T cells after yellow fever vaccination (dated by TCRdb to the late 2010s). The library was made by 5' RACE. Instrument used: Illumina NovaSeq 6000. In-frame beta chains were kept once TCRdb had trimmed the public reads at Q25 with fastp and called clones with MiXCR. Identical CDR3 protein sequences are pooled into one entry, listed with their most common genes and DNA. This sample comprises 170,000 or so distinct CDR3 sequences, 9.3% of them detected only once. The top ten constitute approximately 35% of the sample. The label giving this sample's treatment or condition can be read as: live attenuated yellow fever vaccine strain. Sequencing was performed on CD8+ T cells sorted from PBMCs, taken 45 days after the yellow fever booster vaccination. The receptors here all came from a man between 18 and 35 years old who received the YFV17D yellow fever vaccine.

This rearrangement joins TRBV12-3 or TRBV12-4 to TRBJ2-5; D unclear. This CDR3 has 15 residues. V was clipped by 3 bases and J by 3 bases, with 14 bases between them. As DNA, the CDR3 is TGTGCCAGCAGTTTCGCACCGGTAAACAAAGAGACCCAGTACTTC. It codes for CASSFAPVNKETQYF.

This clonotype has a handful of counts. The chain has TRBV5-1 and TRBJ1-2, with D possibly TRBD1 on 5 matching bases. From germline, CDR1 is SGHRS and CDR2 YFSETQ. V was shortened by 4 bases and J by 5 bases, with 18 bases between the two germline ends. CDR3 length: 15 residues. The CDR3 region has the DNA TGCGCCAGCAGCCCCGACCCGCAGGGCGGGTATGGCTACACCTTC. Protein product: CASSPDPQGGYGYTF.

This clonotype has a count of ten or more. The rearrangement uses TRBV6-5 and TRBJ2-5; 9 bases are shared with TRBD1. Trimming removed 4 bases from V and 7 bases from J; junction bases left unmatched: 7. The CDR3 has 14 residues. Germline CDR1 MNHEY, CDR2 SVGAGI. The CDR3 is CASSSTGGRGTQYF. The CDR3 DNA reads TGTGCCAGCAGTTCTACAGGGGGCAGGGGGACCCAGTACTTC.

The rearrangement links TRBV20-1 to TRBJ1-2; D remains unclear. The germline V and J ends were trimmed by 5 bases and 7 bases, with 20 bases remaining between them. CDR1 is DFQATT, CDR2 SNEGSKA, per germline (reference sequence). This CDR3 has 14 amino acids. The DNA of the CDR3 is TGCAGTGCTGAAAGCCGAGGGCGCAGCGGTGGCTACACCTTC. As protein: CSAESRGRSGGYTF.

In its sample, this clonotype was seen many times. V usage is TRBV29-1 and J usage is TRBJ2-3; D might be TRBD1 or TRBD2, each matching 5 bases. Deletions cut 6 bases from V and 2 bases from J, with 9 bases between. The CDR3 has 12 amino acids. The V gene's germline CDR1 is SQVTM and CDR2 ANQGSEA. The CDR3 region is CSVRGATDTQYF. Here the CDR3 DNA reads TGCAGCGTGCGAGGGGCCACAGATACGCAGTATTTT.

The rearrangement uses TRBV19 and TRBJ1-2; no definite D call. The length of the CDR3 is 16 residues. Germline V CDR1 and CDR2: LNHDA, SQIVND (reference sequence). V was trimmed by 2 bases and J by 0 bases, leaving 13 bases between them. The CDR3 bases are TGTGCCAGTAGTATAATCTACTCGGGAACTAACTATGGCTACACCTTC. Translating gives CASSIIYSGTNYGYTF.

This clonotype has a handful of counts. The chain employs TRBV4-1 and TRBJ2-3; D is tentatively TRBD1 or TRBD2 (5 bases each). The CDR3 totals 18 residues. Deletions cut 2 bases from V and 2 bases from J, with 20 bases between. Germline assignment: CDR1 MGHRA and CDR2 YSYEKL. The CDR3 here is CASSQRKSPGPVTDTQYF. CDR3 in DNA: TGCGCCAGCAGCCAACGAAAGTCTCCGGGGCCCGTCACAGATACGCAGTATTTT.

This clonotype has a handful of counts. The J gene is TRBJ1-5, the V gene TRBV12-3 or TRBV12-4; 7 nucleotides line up with TRBD1. This CDR3 region has 14 residues. V shed 7 bases, J shed 6 bases, and the junction held 9 bases outside the gene matches. The chain's CDR3 is CASKSGGASQPQHF. CDR3 bases: TGTGCCAGCAAATCAGGGGGAGCCTCTCAGCCCCAGCATTTT.

CDR3 sequence reads: CASSEGVGLSTDTQYF. Written as DNA, the CDR3 is TGTGCCAGCAGTGAAGGGGTGGGGCTGAGCACAGATACGCAGTATTTT. The V call is TRBV2, the J call TRBJ2-3, with D possibly TRBD1 on 5 matching bases. V gave up 1 base and J gave up 0 bases, with 11 bases separating them. The CDR3 length is 16 residues. CDR1 is SNHLY, CDR2 FYNNEI, per germline.

This clonotype was seen only a few times. This chain links TRBV15 with TRBJ1-1, with unresolved D. V gave up 6 bases and J gave up 2 bases, with 13 bases separating them. CDR3 size: 14 residues. Germline V gene sequence: CDR1 LNHNV, CDR2 YYDKDF (reference sequence). This CDR3 is CATRSDKANTEAFF. CDR3 in DNA: TGTGCCACCAGGTCCGACAAGGCTAACACTGAAGCTTTCTTT.

CDR3 in DNA: TGTGCCAGCAGCCATGGGACTAGCGGAGGTTACGAGCAGTACTTC. Translation: CASSHGTSGGYEQYF. The V gene is TRBV7-2, the J gene TRBJ2-7; 11 nucleotides align to TRBD2. The germline V gene encodes CDR1 SGHTA and CDR2 FQGNSA. The ends lost 5 bases at V and 4 bases at J; junction bases unmatched: 7. The CDR3 has 15 amino acids.

This chain connects TRBV12-3 or TRBV12-4 to TRBJ1-1; D possibly corresponds to TRBD1 (5 bases). The CDR3 is made up of 14 amino acids. The V gene lost 6 bases and the J gene lost 2 bases, with 13 bases spanning the gap. CDR3 bases: TGTGCCAGCAGGGAGGGCGGGGGTAACACTGAAGCTTTCTTT. Its protein product is CASREGGGNTEAFF.

The chain is built from TRBV12-3 or TRBV12-4 and TRBJ2-7; TRBD2 matches at 7 bases. The V gene end was trimmed by 3 bases and the J gene end by 5 bases; junction bases not matched to a gene: 4. This CDR3 region has 13 residues. This CDR3 is CASSFGGTNEQYF. The CDR3 DNA reads as TGTGCCAGCAGTTTCGGGGGGACGAACGAGCAGTACTTC.

This clonotype has a handful of counts. The chain has TRBV4-2 and TRBJ1-2, with D possibly TRBD1 on 5 matching bases. The germline V and J ends were trimmed by 0 bases and 10 bases, with 21 bases remaining between them. The germline CDR1 and CDR2 sequences are LGHNA and YNFKEQ. CDR3 length: 16 amino acids. The CDR3: CASSQDLAFGGSVYTF. As DNA, the CDR3 is TGTGCCAGCAGCCAAGATCTGGCATTTGGGGGGTCAGTCTACACCTTC.

The chain combines TRBV9 with TRBJ1-1, with D perhaps matching TRBD1 (6 bases). Germline-derived CDR1 and CDR2 are SGDLS and YYNGEE. The CDR3 is made up of 13 amino acids. Trimming shortened V by 3 bases and J by 6 bases, and 12 bases separated the two germline ends. The CDR3 sequence: CASSGGGRSEAFF. The CDR3 region has the DNA TGTGCCAGCAGCGGAGGGGGTCGTTCTGAAGCTTTCTTT.

The chain couples TRBV12-3 or TRBV12-4 to TRBJ2-1, with D tentatively TRBD2 (5 bases). Trimming shortened V by 7 bases and J by 0 bases, and 13 bases separated the two germline ends. This CDR3 region has 15 residues. CDR3 nucleotides: TGTGCCAGCACACTAGGGTACAGCTCCTACAATGAGCAGTTCTTC. Protein sequence: CASTLGYSSYNEQFF.

The V gene is TRBV6-5, the J gene TRBJ2-4; D is perhaps TRBD1 (7 bases). The CDR3 length is 15 residues. Looked up from germline, CDR1 is MNHEY and CDR2 is SVGAGI. Trimming cost V 10 bases and J 1 base, with 17 bases left between them. CDR3 nucleotides: TGTGCCACCCAGGGGGGCTATCTTGCCAAAAACATTCAGTACTTC. As protein: CATQGGYLAKNIQYF.

This clonotype was observed many times. This chain links TRBV15 with TRBJ2-6; D is undetermined. This CDR3 has 16 residues. CDR1 is LNHNV, CDR2 YYDKDF, per germline (reference sequence). Trimming stripped 0 bases from V and 0 bases from J, with 6 bases between. CDR3 region: CATSRDSLSGANVLTF. For the CDR3, the DNA is TGTGCCACCAGCAGAGATTCCCTCTCTGGGGCCAACGTCCTGACTTTC.

There are many counts of this clonotype. V is TRBV4-3 and J is TRBJ1-1; D is undetermined. The CDR3 is made up of 11 amino acids. The germline CDR1 and CDR2 sequences are LGHNA and YSLEER. The V end lost 0 bases, the J end lost 9 bases, and 5 bases lay between the germline ends. The CDR3 reads CASSQDSKAFF. The CDR3 coding sequence is TGCGCCAGCAGCCAAGATTCTAAAGCTTTCTTT.

This rearrangement joins TRBV4-1 to TRBJ1-1; tentative D call: TRBD1 (6 bases). The CDR3 is 14 residues long. Between the trimmed V and J ends, which lost 3 bases and 5 bases, there was a span of 13 bases. CDR1 and CDR2 (germline): MGHRA, YSYEKL. CDR3 region: CASSHPGDGTEAFF. CDR3 nucleotide sequence: TGCGCCAGCAGCCACCCAGGGGATGGGACTGAAGCTTTCTTT.

This rearrangement joins TRBV12-3 or TRBV12-4 to TRBJ2-3; no clear D gene. With 4 bases removed from V and 4 bases from J, the gap between germline ends came to 15 bases. This CDR3 comprises 15 residues. Written as DNA, the CDR3 is TGTGCCAGCAGTTGGTGGCACCGACCCGCAGATACGCAGTATTTT. This sequence encodes CASSWWHRPADTQYF.

Ten or more counts support this clonotype. The rearrangement joins TRBV3-1 to TRBJ2-2; unclear D gene. Per the germline V gene, CDR1 is LGHDT and CDR2 is YNNKEL (reference sequence). V lost 4 bases to trimming and J lost 9 bases, with 15 bases between them. There are 14 residues in the CDR3. CDR3 in amino acids: CASSPPLGPRELFF. The CDR3 coding sequence is TGTGCCAGCAGCCCCCCCTTGGGTCCCCGGGAGCTGTTTTTT.

This clonotype was counted between two and nine times. The chain employs TRBV29-1 and TRBJ2-1; the D is unclear. CDR3 length: 14 residues. Trimming pared 1 base from V and 7 bases from J, leaving 14 bases between. Germline V gives CDR1 SQVTM, CDR2 ANQGSEA. In nucleotides, the CDR3 is TGCAGCGTTGAAGTGGTAGGAACGGAGAATGAGCAGTTCTTC. Translating it yields CSVEVVGTENEQFF.

This clonotype was observed many times. The rearrangement joins TRBV3-1 to TRBJ2-3, with D tentatively TRBD1 (6 bases). The CDR3 is made up of 15 amino acids. CDR1 and CDR2 from the germline V gene are LGHDT and YNNKEL (reference sequence). Trimming cost V 4 bases and J 2 bases, with 13 bases left between them. The CDR3 nucleotides read TGTGCCAGCAGCCTTCGGACAGACAACACAGATACGCAGTATTTT. Encoded protein: CASSLRTDNTDTQYF.

Worth noting for this clonotype: The junction departs from the called germline gene at one end, perhaps through a read error. V gene TRBV30 combines with J gene TRBJ2-1; D may correspond to TRBD1 or TRBD2 (6 bases each). The CDR3 has 13 amino acids. Per germline, CDR1 GTSNPN and CDR2 SVGIG (reference sequence). The CDR3 sequence: CAGGQTSNNEQFF. Written as DNA, the CDR3 is TGTGCCGGGGGGCAGACCTCCAACAATGAGCAGTTCTTC.

This chain links TRBV6-2 or TRBV6-3 with TRBJ2-7, with TRBD2 matching over 8 bases. J lost 4 bases, V lost 2 bases, and 7 bases had no gene match. This CDR3 is 15 amino acids long. CDR1 and CDR2 (germline): MNHEY, SVGEGT. The chain's CDR3 is CASSYATGTSYEQYF. CDR3 coding DNA: TGTGCCAGCAGTTACGCCACCGGGACTAGTTACGAGCAGTACTTC.

This clonotype was counted only a few times. The CDR3 is CASRTLQDLSTDTQYF. The CDR3 DNA sequence: TGTGCCAGCAGAACCCTTCAGGACCTTAGCACAGATACGCAGTATTTT. The J gene is TRBJ2-3, the V gene TRBV5-5, with unresolved D. With 5 bases removed from V and 0 bases from J, the gap between germline ends came to 16 bases. CDR1 and CDR2 from the germline V gene are SGHKS and YYEKEE (reference sequence). CDR3 length: 16 amino acids.

This clonotype occurred once. The chain couples TRBV19 to TRBJ1-1, with D possibly matching TRBD1 (5 bases). The V and J ends lost 4 bases and 4 bases respectively, with 19 bases between them. CDR1 and CDR2 (germline): LNHDA, SQIVND (reference sequence). The CDR3 length is 16 residues. DNA for the CDR3: TGTGCCAGTAGTACCCCACCAGACAGACGGCGCACTGAAGCTTTCTTT. Translating it yields CASSTPPDRRRTEAFF. The full variable domain, rest sourced from reference TRBV19 and TRBJ1-1, is DGGITQSPKYLFRKEGQNVTLSCEQNLNHDAMYWYRQDPGQGLRLIYYSQIVNDFQKGDIAEGYSVSREKKESFPLTVTSAQKNPTAFYLCASSTPPDRRRTEAFFGQGTRLTVV.

The chain combines TRBV7-9 with TRBJ2-7; maybe TRBD2 (5 bases). The V gene's germline CDR1 is SEHNR and CDR2 FQNEAQ (reference sequence). The CDR3 consists of 14 residues. Trimming cost V 0 bases and J 5 bases, with 11 bases left between them. CDR3 DNA sequence: TGTGCCAGCAGCTTAGCCGGACTCATAAACGAGCAGTACTTC. It translates to CASSLAGLINEQYF. The complete variable domain, with remaining parts taken from reference TRBV7-9 and TRBJ2-7, reads DTGVSQNPRHKITKRGQNVTFRCDPISEHNRLYWYRQTLGQGPEFLTYFQNEAQLEKSRLLSDRFSAERPKGSFSTLEIQRTEQGDSAMYLCASSLAGLINEQYFGPGTRLTVT.